This T cell receptor beta chain was sequenced in a study of cytomegalovirus exposure and HLA in healthy donors. Vbeta (60) and Jbeta (13) primers were used in the PCR. Repertoires were generated with immunoSEQ multiplex PCR, while TCRdb's copy carries only in-frame clones and drops some. The sample shows roughly 140,000 clones, approximately 73% of them seen only once. This CDR3 comprises 14 residues. The germline CDR1 and CDR2 sequences are MNHEY and SVGAGI. V shed 0 bases and J shed 2 bases, with 7 bases lying between them. Sequences were obtained from PBMCs. The V and J genes are TRBV6-5 and TRBJ2-5, with a possible D match to TRBD1 (6 bases). This receptor was taken from a human donor in good health. This chain's CDR3 is CASSYSDRQETQYF. CDR3 bases: TGTGCCAGCAGTTACTCGGACAGACAAGAGACCCAGTACTTC.